These T cell receptor beta chains were read from a single sample in a study of cytomegalovirus exposure and HLA in healthy donors. Here immunoSEQ multiplex PCR was the method, and the copy in TCRdb shows in-frame clones only, minus some. Its listing shows approximately 80,000 clones. Sequencing input: PBMCs. Every receptor here comes from a woman younger than 45 in good health and CMV-seronegative. Each CDR3 is given without its conserved first and last residue.

J gene	V gene	CDR3 protein
TRBJ1-2	TRBV6-1	ASSEGQTYT
TRBJ2-1	TRBV10-3	AISVGTGGNEQF
TRBJ1-1	TRBV6-5	ASTSGWGTEAF
TRBJ2-1	TRBV18	ASSPLGTATLRTYNEQF
TRBJ2-3	TRBV7-8	ASSFLTSGIADTQY
TRBJ1-2	TRBV29-1	SVTGARGYT
TRBJ2-7	TRBV28	ASRPQGKGHEQY
TRBJ1-1	TRBV6-5	ARSGQAEAF
TRBJ1-1	TRBV19	ASTFRGLAEAF
TRBJ2-7	TRBV2	ASTPSTVISYEQY
TRBJ2-7	TRBV5-1	ASSFEGLSYEQY
TRBJ1-4	TRBV5-1	ASSLGQFQNEKLF
TRBJ1-6	TRBV28	ASRSSSYNSPLH
TRBJ2-4	TRBV15	ATSRPGGGGWGKNIQY
TRBJ2-7	TRBV5-1	ASSLSTGKDNYEQY
TRBJ2-5	TRBV30	ASPWASGSHQGTQY
TRBJ1-6	TRBV27	ASSVRTGTNNSPLH
TRBJ1-1	TRBV6-5	ASSPGTNTEDF
TRBJ2-1	TRBV5-1	ASSYTGVYEQF
TRBJ1-1	TRBV6-1	ASSEGTGGAVGTEAF
TRBJ1-2	TRBV6-1	ASSSRDRGRRGYT
TRBJ2-1	TRBV13	ASSLVPGLQDFSNEQF
TRBJ2-1	TRBV2	ASRWGKGLAGGQSEQF
TRBJ1-6	TRBV10-2	ASSQPTGVSPLH
TRBJ1-1	TRBV29-1	SVGGQGTKMNTEAF
TRBJ1-2	TRBV2	ASSQTGGGYGYT
TRBJ1-1	TRBV11-2	ASSSPGLNTEAF
TRBJ2-7	TRBV7-9	ASSLAGRGRDEQY
TRBJ2-7	TRBV10-2	ASRRGGVVAYEQY
TRBJ2-1	TRBV7-2	ASSLVPSPEQF
TRBJ2-2	TRBV9	ASGRLTSHTGELF
TRBJ1-6	TRBV7-9	ASSKTGNSPLH
TRBJ1-1	TRBV30	AWSRNRVPNTEAF
TRBJ1-1	TRBV2	ASTAQGAVAEAF
TRBJ1-6	TRBV7-2	ASSLGGAPSPLH
TRBJ1-1	TRBV29-1	SAWTGGNTEAF
TRBJ1-5	TRBV5-6	ASSSRQGAINQPQH
TRBJ2-1	TRBV13	ASSLGGGSYNEQF
TRBJ1-1	TRBV2	ASSGQGAWNTEAF
TRBJ1-5	TRBV2	ASSESGDNQPQH
TRBJ1-2	TRBV19	ASSGQSISGYT
TRBJ2-2	TRBV18	ASSPASAGRSNTGELF
TRBJ1-2	TRBV5-6	ASSGRTGHYGYT
TRBJ2-2	TRBV6-1	ASGSGLAVTGELF
TRBJ2-1	TRBV30	AWSTESSYNEQF
TRBJ2-5	TRBV6-5	ASSKTVQETQY
TRBJ1-1	TRBV5-1	ASSQSQGWSTEAF
TRBJ1-2	TRBV9	ASSSTLLGAAYT